This TCR beta chain appears in the sequencing data of a study of CD8+ T cells in alopecia areata. V lost 5 bases to trimming and J lost 2 bases; unmatched junction nucleotides: 7. Germline V gives CDR1 MNHEY, CDR2 SMNVEV (reference sequence). The CDR3 extends over 15 amino acids. Study-wide results and caveats: Scalp lesions, especially in alopecia totalis/universalis, had higher clonality than normal scalp. Scalp sample data also include resident alphabeta T cells from normal skin.

The sample holds one count of this clone. Its specificity is unknown. RNA was extracted and reverse transcribed into cDNA as the sequencing template. Only in-frame clones appear in the TCRdb table, and some are missing; sequencing was by immunoSEQ multiplex PCR. The profile covers 93,000 or so clones, with approximately 58% appearing a single time and 8.8% taken by the ten largest. The receptor's source is a human donor in good health. Sequenced material: CD4+ T cells sorted from blood. The chain links TRBV27 to TRBJ2-3; 7 bases map to TRBD1. The CDR3 loop reads CASSLRQGHTDTQYF. The CDR3 nucleotides read TGTGCCAGCAGTCTTCGACAGGGTCACACAGATACGCAGTATTTT.